The present T cell receptor beta chain was sequenced within a study of cytomegalovirus exposure and HLA in healthy donors (dated by TCRdb to about 2017). Notes on the research overall: According to an earlier analysis of several hundred of the donors, about 179 million T cells yielded some 120 million unique TCR beta sequences and 276 Gb of sequence data. A later genetic analysis used genome-wide SNP genotypes for about 65% of the roughly 700 donors, treating that subset as a discovery cohort. Of the 398 genotyped donors, approximately 82% fell in the genetic ancestry cluster associated with self-reported Caucasian donors. All discovery cohort repertoires had been generated using a single sequencing platform. Roughly 300 gigabases of sequencing data and 70 million to 95 million unique TCR sequences made up an early release that covered 640 HLA-typed donors. In the later analysis, no new phenotypic data were used to find candidate immune exposures; instead, reliance was placed on TCR beta sequences and their occurrence across donors. Across 300 to 400 genotyped donors of the cohort, an average of 235,054 unique TCR beta nucleotide sequences per donor were sequenced, and roughly a sixth of those sequences were non-productive. In an earlier analysis of 587 of the donors, high-throughput TCR beta sequencing was used to judge whether each TCR beta V gene segment behaved as functional or pseudogenic. Alongside the repertoire data, information on donor age, sex, ethnicity and CMV serostatus was compiled. The study aimed to test whether cataloging public T cell receptors could reveal signatures of past pathogen exposure. To predict cytomegalovirus infection status, the study brought together high-throughput TCR immunosequencing, statistical association of individual TCRs with disease status, and machine learning. HLA typing included class I and class II loci at four-digit resolution. A handful of DR-DQ haplotypes were handled as single units for association and clustering because linkage in the cohort was strong. A later analysis re-examined previously published TCR beta repertoires from several hundred donors and added high-resolution HLA genotyping to investigate patterns of TCR occurrence. In addition to the first cohort of 666 subjects, a separate validation cohort of approximately 110 different subjects was used. The T cell repertoires of about 700 subjects were profiled by immunosequencing and related to cytomegalovirus serostatus. Typing coverage varied by locus: roughly 620-640 donors for A, B, C, DRB1 and DQB1; more than 500 for DQA1; more than 600 for DPA1; about 450 for DPB1.

What the work shows at the level of the full study, not this receptor alone: The classifier was reported to diagnose cytomegalovirus status with high specificity and sensitivity in both the original and validation cohorts. A later analysis associated about 17,000 TCR beta sequences with specific HLA alleles at a false discovery rate of 0.05. The authors suggested that the approach could potentially be generalized to other disease states and immunological phenotypes. Because HLA typing was missing for some donors at each locus, association tests included only the typed subset. In a later genetic analysis, fewer N-insertions in productive TCRs were reported among donors in an Asian-associated ancestry cluster than the roughly 710-donor mean. Roughly uniform sequencing depth across donors was assumed in presence/absence analyses, although this assumption may not hold. A total of fewer than 200 TCR beta chains were listed by the study as associated with cytomegalovirus. Only TCR beta chains were sequenced in this cohort, and the absence of alpha or paired-chain data limited detectable features. In vitro tests confirmed that a few of the cytomegalovirus-associated TCR beta chains recognize cytomegalovirus antigens. According to a later analysis, most CMV-associated TCR beta chains appeared to be HLA-restricted, and the HLA associations seemed to be driven largely by CMV exposure. Seventeen rarely observed V segments, including chromosome 9 orphons, were excluded from the earlier analysis of several hundred of the donors because counts were too low. When HLA alleles, especially DR and DQ, strongly co-occurred, attributing TCR associations to individual alleles was difficult. The only immune exposure information available for the cohort was CMV serostatus. An earlier analysis of approximately 540 of the donors showed that most TCR beta V segments appeared in productive rearrangements either about 87% or about 30% of the time, which broadly matched IMGT annotations. In a later analysis, HLA-associated TCR beta chains were found to be more clonally expanded and to have lower generation probabilities than equally common non-associated chains. Most TCR sequences were observed very rarely across donors, whereas some public TCRs were present in many individuals. Correlated functional status among segregating V segments might reflect linkage disequilibrium, but an unknown experimental factor could not be ruled out. Several of the top co-occurrence clusters appeared to be linked to parvovirus B19, influenza, CMV and Epstein-Barr virus, according to a later analysis. The sequencing pipeline was judged likely to have produced a cluster of highly shared sequence variants as a technical artifact. A later analysis found that TCR association rates varied across HLA loci, with DRB1 alleles showing the most associated TCRs and HLA-C alleles the fewest. V-gene and J-gene trimming of TCR beta chains was associated with a missense DCLRE1C variant in a later genetic analysis, and the association was replicated in an independent cohort. A further reported finding was that TCR beta sequences accurately predicted the HLA-A and HLA-B alleles for most subjects in the first cohort. Because the 87-base-pair reads could not distinguish some IMGT-functional V segments, including TRBV6-2 and TRBV6-3, those segments were excluded.

CDR1 and CDR2 were assigned from the germline V gene as SGHAT and FQNNGV. Germline trimming: 4 bases from V, 1 base from J; junction bases outside gene matches: 7. The CDR3 has 16 amino acids, counting the end cysteine and phenylalanine. Just CDR3 DNA is preserved here, 48 bases in frame from base 1. The cohort comprised several hundred healthy bone marrow donors. All cohort members were sampled while nominally healthy, although unrecorded immune exposures were likely present. The donor tested CMV seronegative, placing the donor among the roughly 350 seronegative members of the cohort. Every donor gave a peripheral blood sample, and the peripheral blood mononuclear cells from that sample were used for TCR beta sequencing. Genomic DNA was extracted from the blood cell samples with the Qiagen DNeasy Blood Extraction Kit. On this clone: Which antigen it targets is not known. It has no much larger one-base neighbor in the sample; base qualities were not kept.

Library preparation employed the immunoSEQ multiplex PCR assay. The multiplex PCR relied on a mix of 60 forward primers for TCR Vbeta segments and 13 reverse primers for TCR Jbeta segments. The CDR3 region of rearranged TCR beta genes was amplified from genomic DNA with a multiplex PCR assay. On the Illumina HiSeq System, the amplified TCR beta libraries were sequenced as 87-base-pair reads. The published analysis was carried out like this. A later analysis tallied roughly 76 million unique TCR beta chains across the 666 repertoires, and around 12 million of those chains were shared by two or more donors. A nearest-neighbor algorithm error-corrected the raw reads and collapsed the reads into unique sequences, merging closely related sequences to remove PCR and sequencing errors. To assign V, D and J gene segments, CDR3 sequences were aligned to IMGT reference sequences. For a sequence to be retained, at least a six-nucleotide match to both a V gene segment and a J gene segment was required. A rearrangement was called productive if the CDR3 had no stop codons and remained in frame with V and J, and every other rearrangement was called non-productive. CDR3 was defined according to IMGT convention as the region running from the second conserved V-encoded cysteine to the conserved J-encoded phenylalanine. In an earlier analysis of 550 to 650 of the donors, sequences lacking an unambiguous match to a single V gene segment were excluded. In an earlier analysis of 587 of the donors, a V segment was called functional when productive rearrangements were above 56.7%, and segregating when the standard deviation between donors exceeded 5%. A statistical classification framework was built to diagnose cytomegalovirus status from the catalog of TCR beta chain sequences. V and J gene assignment, in a later analysis, came from comparing TCR nucleotide sequences with IMGT/GENE-DB human TR gene sequences. The TCRdist pipeline was used in a later analysis to assign CDR3 sequences and most-parsimonious VDJ recombination scenarios. In a later analysis, each TCR beta chain was defined by its CDR3 amino acid sequence together with its V-gene family, and reads lacking a unique V-gene family were excluded. In a later analysis, 450 to 600 highly shared, low-generation-probability nucleotide sequences were removed to address suspected cross-contamination and a sequencing artifact. In a later analysis, a clonal expansion index for each public chain was calculated from normalized within-repertoire ranks of inferred template counts. In a later analysis, generation probabilities were computed using a VDJ recombination model fitted to out-of-frame rearrangements, and the results were checked against IGoR. In a later analysis, TCR-TCR, TCR-HLA and TCR-CMV co-occurrence was scored with hypergeometric tests, and a repertoire-size bias correction was applied to TCR pairs. In a later analysis, false discovery rates were estimated by permuting HLA or CMV assignments 20 times. In a later analysis, co-occurring TCRs were grouped with DBSCAN, and TCRdist sequence similarity was added when clustering was performed within HLA-allele-positive subsets. Co-occurrence clustering excluded repertoires with fewer than 30,000 or more than 120,000 public chains, plus five with anomalous nucleotide sharing. The clones in this table, taken by TCRdb from immuneACCESS, are in-frame only. Not every clone is retained; where verified, under half of the shortfall comes from an unresolved V gene, and the cause of the rest is unknown. The D gene and trimming were derived from the DNA, and the V and J assignments and clone size from that table. Counted in this sample were fewer than 250,000 clones; around 87% of them appeared once. Approximately 1.9% of the sample belongs to the ten largest clones.

This TCR was recovered from a young woman in good health and CMV-seronegative. The chain is made from TRBV11-2 and TRBJ2-1, with 7 middle bases fitting TRBD2. The sample taken for sequencing was PBMCs. The nucleotide sequence is TGTGCCAGCAGCTCCCGGGGGGAGCTTTCCTACAATGAGCAGTTCTTC. Its product reads: CASSSRGELSYNEQFF.